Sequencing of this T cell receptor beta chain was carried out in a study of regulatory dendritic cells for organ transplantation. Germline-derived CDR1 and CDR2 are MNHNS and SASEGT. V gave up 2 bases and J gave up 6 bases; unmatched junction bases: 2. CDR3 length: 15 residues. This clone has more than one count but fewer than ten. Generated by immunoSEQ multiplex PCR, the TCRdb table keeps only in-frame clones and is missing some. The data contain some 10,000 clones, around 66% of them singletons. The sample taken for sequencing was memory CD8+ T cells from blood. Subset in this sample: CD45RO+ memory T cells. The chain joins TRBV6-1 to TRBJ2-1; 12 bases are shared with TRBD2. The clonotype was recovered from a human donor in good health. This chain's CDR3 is CASSESTSGGNEQFF. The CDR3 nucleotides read TGTGCCAGCAGTGAATCGACTAGCGGGGGCAATGAGCAGTTCTTC.